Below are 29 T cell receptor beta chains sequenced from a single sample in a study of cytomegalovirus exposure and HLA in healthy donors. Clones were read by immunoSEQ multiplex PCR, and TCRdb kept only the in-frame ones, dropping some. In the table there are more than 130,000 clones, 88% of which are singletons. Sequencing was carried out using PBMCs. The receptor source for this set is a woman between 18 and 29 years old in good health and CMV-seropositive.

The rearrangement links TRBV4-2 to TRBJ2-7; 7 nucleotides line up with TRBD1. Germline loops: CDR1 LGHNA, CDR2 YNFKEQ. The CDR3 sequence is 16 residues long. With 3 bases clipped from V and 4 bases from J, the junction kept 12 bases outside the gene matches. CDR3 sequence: CASSQERTGVGYEQYF. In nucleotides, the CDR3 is TGTGCCAGCAGCCAGGAAAGAACAGGGGTGGGATACGAGCAGTACTTC.

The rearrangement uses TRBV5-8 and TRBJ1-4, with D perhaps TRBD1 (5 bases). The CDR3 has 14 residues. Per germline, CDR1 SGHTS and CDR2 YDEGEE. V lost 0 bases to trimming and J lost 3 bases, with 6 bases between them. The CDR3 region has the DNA TGTGCCAGCAGCTTGGGACAGCCTAATGAAAAACTGTTTTTT. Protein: CASSLGQPNEKLFF.

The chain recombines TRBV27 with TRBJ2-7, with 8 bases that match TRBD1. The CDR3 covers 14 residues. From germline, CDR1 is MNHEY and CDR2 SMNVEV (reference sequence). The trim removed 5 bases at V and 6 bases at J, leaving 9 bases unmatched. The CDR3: CASSISGTGLEQYF. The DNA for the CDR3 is TGTGCCAGCAGTATTTCCGGGACAGGCCTCGAGCAGTACTTC.

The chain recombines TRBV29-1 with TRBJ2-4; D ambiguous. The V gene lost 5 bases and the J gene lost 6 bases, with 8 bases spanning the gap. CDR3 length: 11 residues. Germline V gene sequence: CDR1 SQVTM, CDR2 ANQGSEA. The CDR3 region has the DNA TGCAGCGTTCAGGTCGGAAACATTCAGTACTTC. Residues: CSVQVGNIQYF. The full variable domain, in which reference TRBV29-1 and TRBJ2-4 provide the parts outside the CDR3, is SAVISQKPSRDICQRGTSLTIQCQVDSQVTMMFWYRQQPGQSLTLIATANQGSEATYESGFVIDKFPISRPNLTFSTLTVSNMSPEDSSIYLCSVQVGNIQYFGAGTRLSVL.

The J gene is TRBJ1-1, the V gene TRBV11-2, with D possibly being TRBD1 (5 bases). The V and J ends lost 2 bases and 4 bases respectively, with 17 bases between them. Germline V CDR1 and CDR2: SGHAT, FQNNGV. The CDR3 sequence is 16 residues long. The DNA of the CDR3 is TGTGCCAGCAGCTTATGGGGACGGACGGAGGGCACTGAAGCTTTCTTT. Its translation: CASSLWGRTEGTEAFF.

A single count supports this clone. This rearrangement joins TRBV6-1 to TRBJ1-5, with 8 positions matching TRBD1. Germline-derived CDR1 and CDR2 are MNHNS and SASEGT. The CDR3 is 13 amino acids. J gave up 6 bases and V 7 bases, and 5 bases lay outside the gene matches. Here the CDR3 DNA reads TGTGCCAGCATAACAGGGGGGTTTCAGCCCCAGCATTTT. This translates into CASITGGFQPQHF.

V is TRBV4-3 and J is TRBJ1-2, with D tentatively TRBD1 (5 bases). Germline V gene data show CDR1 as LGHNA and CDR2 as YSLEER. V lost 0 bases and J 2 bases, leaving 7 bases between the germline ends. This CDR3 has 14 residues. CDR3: CASSQETANYGYTF. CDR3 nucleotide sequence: TGCGCCAGCAGCCAAGAGACAGCGAACTATGGCTACACCTTC.

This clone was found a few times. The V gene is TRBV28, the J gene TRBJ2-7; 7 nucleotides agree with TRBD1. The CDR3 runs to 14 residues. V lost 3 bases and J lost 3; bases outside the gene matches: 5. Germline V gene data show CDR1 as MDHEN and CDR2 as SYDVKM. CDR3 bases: TGTGCCAGCAGTTTGACAGGGACCCGCTACGAGCAGTACTTC. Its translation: CASSLTGTRYEQYF.

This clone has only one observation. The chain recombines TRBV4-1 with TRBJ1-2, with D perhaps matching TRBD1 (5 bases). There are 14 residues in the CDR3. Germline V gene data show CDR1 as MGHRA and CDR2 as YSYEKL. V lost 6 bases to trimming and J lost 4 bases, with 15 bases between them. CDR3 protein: CASSGAGSGYGYTF. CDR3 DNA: TGCGCCAGCAGTGGGGCGGGGTCTGGCTATGGCTACACCTTC.

CDR3 nucleotide sequence: TGTGCCACCAGCAGAGGACCATACCAGACAGGCCATCAGCCCCAGCATTTT. Translated: CATSRGPYQTGHQPQHF. The chain recombines TRBV15 with TRBJ1-5; D possibly corresponds to TRBD1 (6 bases). Trimming left V 1 base short and J 5 bases short, with 18 bases between. The CDR3 spans 17 residues. Germline values: CDR1 LNHNV, CDR2 YYDKDF (reference sequence). The whole variable domain, remainder taken from reference TRBV15 and TRBJ1-5, is DAMVIQNPRYQVTQFGKPVTLSCSQTLNHNVMYWYQQKSSQAPKLLFHYYDKDFNNEADTPDNFQSRRPNTSFCFLDIRSPGLGDTAMYLCATSRGPYQTGHQPQHFGDGTRLSIL.

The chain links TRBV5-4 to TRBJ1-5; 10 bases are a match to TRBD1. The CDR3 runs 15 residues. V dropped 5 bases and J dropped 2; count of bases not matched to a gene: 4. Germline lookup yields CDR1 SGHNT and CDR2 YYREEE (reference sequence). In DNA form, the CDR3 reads TGTGCCAGCAGTCCGGACAGGGGGGGCAATCAGCCCCAGCATTTT. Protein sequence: CASSPDRGGNQPQHF.

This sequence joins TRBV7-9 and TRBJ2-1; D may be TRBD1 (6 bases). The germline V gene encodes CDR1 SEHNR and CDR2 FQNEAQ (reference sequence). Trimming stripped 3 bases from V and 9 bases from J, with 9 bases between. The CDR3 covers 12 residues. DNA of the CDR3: TGTGCCAGCAGCTTGGCAGGGGCTGAGCAGTTCTTC. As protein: CASSLAGAEQFF.

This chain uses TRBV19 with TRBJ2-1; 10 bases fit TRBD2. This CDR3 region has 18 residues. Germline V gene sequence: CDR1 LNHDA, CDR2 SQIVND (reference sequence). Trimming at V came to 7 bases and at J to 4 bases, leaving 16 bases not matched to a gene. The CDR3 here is CASNKAGLAGESYNEQFF. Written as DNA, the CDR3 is TGTGCCAGTAATAAGGCCGGGCTAGCGGGAGAGAGTTACAATGAGCAGTTCTTC.

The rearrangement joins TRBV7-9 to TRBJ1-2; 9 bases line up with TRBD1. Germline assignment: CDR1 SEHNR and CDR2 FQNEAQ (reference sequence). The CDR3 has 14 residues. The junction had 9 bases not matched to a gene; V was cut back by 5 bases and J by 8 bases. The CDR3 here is CASSRVGQGYGYTF. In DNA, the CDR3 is TGTGCCAGCAGCCGGGTAGGACAGGGGTACGGCTACACCTTC.

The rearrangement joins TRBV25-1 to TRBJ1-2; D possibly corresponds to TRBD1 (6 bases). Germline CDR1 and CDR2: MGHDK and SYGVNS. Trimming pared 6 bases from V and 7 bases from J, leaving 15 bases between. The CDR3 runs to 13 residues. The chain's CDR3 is CASSFSGVPGYTF. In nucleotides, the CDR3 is TGTGCCAGCAGCTTCTCAGGGGTGCCTGGCTACACCTTC.

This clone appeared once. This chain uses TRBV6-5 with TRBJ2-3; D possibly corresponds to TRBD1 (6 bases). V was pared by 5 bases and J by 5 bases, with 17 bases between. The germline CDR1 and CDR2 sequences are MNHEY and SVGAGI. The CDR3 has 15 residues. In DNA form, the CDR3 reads TGTGCCAGCAGTGTAAAGGGACAATACCTAGATACGCAGTATTTT. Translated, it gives CASSVKGQYLDTQYF.

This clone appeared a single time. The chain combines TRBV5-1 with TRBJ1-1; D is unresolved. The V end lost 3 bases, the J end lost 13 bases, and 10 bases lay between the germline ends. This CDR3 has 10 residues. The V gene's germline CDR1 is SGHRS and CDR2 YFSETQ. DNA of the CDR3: TGCGCCAGCAGCTGGACTTATAATTTCTTT. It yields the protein CASSWTYNFF.

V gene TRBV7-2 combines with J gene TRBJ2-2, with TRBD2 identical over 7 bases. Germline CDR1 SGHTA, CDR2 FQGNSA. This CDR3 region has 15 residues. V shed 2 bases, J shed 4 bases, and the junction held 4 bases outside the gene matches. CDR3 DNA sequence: TGTGCCAGCAGCTTATCCTCGGGGGGCACCGGGGAGCTGTTTTTT. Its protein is CASSLSSGGTGELFF.

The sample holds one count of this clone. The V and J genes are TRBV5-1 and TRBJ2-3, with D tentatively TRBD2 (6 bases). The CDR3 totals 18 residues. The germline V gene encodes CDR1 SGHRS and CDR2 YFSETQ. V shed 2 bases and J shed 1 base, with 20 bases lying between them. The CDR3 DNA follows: TGCGCCAGCAGCTTAGGAAAATGGGCTCGCGGGGGCACAGATACGCAGTATTTT. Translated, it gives CASSLGKWARGGTDTQYF.

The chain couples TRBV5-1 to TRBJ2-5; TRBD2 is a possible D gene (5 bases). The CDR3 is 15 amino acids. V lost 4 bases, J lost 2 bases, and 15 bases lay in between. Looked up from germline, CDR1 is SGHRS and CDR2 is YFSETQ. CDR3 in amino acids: CASSRGGRQQETQYF. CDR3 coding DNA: TGCGCCAGCAGCCGGGGTGGACGGCAGCAAGAGACCCAGTACTTC.

The CDR3 DNA is TGCAGCGTTGGACTAGCGGGAGACAATGAGCAGTTCTTC. Translated, it gives CSVGLAGDNEQFF. The chain has TRBV29-1 and TRBJ2-1, with 12 nucleotides matching TRBD2. The CDR3 is made up of 13 amino acids. The germline CDR1 and CDR2 sequences are SQVTM and ANQGSEA. J was trimmed by 5 bases and V by 4 bases; bases with no gene match: 0.

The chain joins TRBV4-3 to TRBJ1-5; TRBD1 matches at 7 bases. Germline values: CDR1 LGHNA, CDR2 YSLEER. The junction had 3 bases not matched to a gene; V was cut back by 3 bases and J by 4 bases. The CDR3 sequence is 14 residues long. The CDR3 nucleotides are TGCGCCAGCAGCCAGTACAGGGGAAATCAGCCCCAGCATTTT. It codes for CASSQYRGNQPQHF.

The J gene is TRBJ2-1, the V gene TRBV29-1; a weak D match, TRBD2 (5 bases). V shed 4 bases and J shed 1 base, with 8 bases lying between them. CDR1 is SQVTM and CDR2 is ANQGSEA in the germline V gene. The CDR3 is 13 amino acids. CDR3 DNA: TGCAGCGTTGTGCGCGGGTCCTACAATGAGCAGTTCTTC. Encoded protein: CSVVRGSYNEQFF.

The CDR3 bases are TGTGCCACCAACCGACAGACAGGGGGCTCCTACGAGCAGTACTTC. Encoded protein: CATNRQTGGSYEQYF. The chain joins TRBV10-3 to TRBJ2-7; 9 positions match TRBD1. J gave up 0 bases and V 10 bases, and 10 bases lay outside the gene matches. CDR3 length: 15 amino acids. Germline assignment: CDR1 ENHRY and CDR2 SYGVKD.

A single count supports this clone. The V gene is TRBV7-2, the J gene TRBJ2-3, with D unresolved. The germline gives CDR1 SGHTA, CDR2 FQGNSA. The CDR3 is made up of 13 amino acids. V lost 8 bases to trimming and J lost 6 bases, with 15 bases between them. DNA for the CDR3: TGTGCCAGCTCCCCCCCTAACGGGGATACGCAGTATTTT. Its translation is CASSPPNGDTQYF. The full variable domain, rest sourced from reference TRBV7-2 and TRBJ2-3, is GAGVSQSPSNKVTEKGKDVELRCDPISGHTALYWYRQSLGQGLEFLIYFQGNSAPDKSGLPSDRFSAERTGGSVSTLTIQRTQQEDSAVYLCASSPPNGDTQYFGPGTRLTVL.

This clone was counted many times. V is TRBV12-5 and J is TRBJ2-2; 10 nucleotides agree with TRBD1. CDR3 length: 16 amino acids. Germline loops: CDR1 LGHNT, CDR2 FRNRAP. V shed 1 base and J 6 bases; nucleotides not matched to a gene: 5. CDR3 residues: CASGLATGGWAGELFF. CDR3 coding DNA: TGTGCTAGTGGTTTGGCGACAGGGGGCTGGGCCGGGGAGCTGTTTTTT.

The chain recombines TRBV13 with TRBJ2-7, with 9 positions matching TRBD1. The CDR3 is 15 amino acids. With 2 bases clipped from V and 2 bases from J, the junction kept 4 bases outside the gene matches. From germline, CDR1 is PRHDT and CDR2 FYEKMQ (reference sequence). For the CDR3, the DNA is TGTGCCAGCAGCTTACCCCGACAGGGGGCCTACGAGCAGTACTTC. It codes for CASSLPRQGAYEQYF.

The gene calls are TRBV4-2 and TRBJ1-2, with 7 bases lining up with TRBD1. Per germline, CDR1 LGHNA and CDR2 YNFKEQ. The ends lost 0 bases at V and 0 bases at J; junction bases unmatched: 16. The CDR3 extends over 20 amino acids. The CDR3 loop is CASSQESGGTEPHTNYGYTF. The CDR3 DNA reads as TGTGCCAGCAGCCAAGAGTCGGGTGGGACAGAGCCTCATACTAACTATGGCTACACCTTC.

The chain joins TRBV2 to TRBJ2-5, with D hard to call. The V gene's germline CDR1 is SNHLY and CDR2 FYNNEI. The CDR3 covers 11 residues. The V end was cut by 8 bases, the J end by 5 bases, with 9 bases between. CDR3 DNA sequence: TGTGCCAGCGCGGATTGGGAGACCCAGTACTTC. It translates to CASADWETQYF.